The clone carrying this T cell receptor beta chain was observed a handful of times. The data were obtained in a study of STAT5B mutations in CD4+ large granular lymphocyte leukemia. V was trimmed by 0 bases and J by 7 bases, leaving 10 bases between them. CDR1 and CDR2 (germline): SGDLS, YYNGEE. CDR3 length: 13 residues. The method was immunoSEQ multiplex PCR; TCRdb's version includes in-frame clones alone and lacks a portion of them. Counted here are about 28,000 clones, about 81% occurring once; the ten biggest clones make up approximately 3%. This clonotype originated in a human donor in good health. The rearrangement uses TRBV9 and TRBJ1-1, with no clear D. The source material was CD4+ T cells from blood buffy coats. The chain's CDR3 is CASSVAPDLEAFF. Here the CDR3 DNA reads TGTGCCAGCAGCGTAGCCCCGGACCTTGAAGCTTTCTTT.